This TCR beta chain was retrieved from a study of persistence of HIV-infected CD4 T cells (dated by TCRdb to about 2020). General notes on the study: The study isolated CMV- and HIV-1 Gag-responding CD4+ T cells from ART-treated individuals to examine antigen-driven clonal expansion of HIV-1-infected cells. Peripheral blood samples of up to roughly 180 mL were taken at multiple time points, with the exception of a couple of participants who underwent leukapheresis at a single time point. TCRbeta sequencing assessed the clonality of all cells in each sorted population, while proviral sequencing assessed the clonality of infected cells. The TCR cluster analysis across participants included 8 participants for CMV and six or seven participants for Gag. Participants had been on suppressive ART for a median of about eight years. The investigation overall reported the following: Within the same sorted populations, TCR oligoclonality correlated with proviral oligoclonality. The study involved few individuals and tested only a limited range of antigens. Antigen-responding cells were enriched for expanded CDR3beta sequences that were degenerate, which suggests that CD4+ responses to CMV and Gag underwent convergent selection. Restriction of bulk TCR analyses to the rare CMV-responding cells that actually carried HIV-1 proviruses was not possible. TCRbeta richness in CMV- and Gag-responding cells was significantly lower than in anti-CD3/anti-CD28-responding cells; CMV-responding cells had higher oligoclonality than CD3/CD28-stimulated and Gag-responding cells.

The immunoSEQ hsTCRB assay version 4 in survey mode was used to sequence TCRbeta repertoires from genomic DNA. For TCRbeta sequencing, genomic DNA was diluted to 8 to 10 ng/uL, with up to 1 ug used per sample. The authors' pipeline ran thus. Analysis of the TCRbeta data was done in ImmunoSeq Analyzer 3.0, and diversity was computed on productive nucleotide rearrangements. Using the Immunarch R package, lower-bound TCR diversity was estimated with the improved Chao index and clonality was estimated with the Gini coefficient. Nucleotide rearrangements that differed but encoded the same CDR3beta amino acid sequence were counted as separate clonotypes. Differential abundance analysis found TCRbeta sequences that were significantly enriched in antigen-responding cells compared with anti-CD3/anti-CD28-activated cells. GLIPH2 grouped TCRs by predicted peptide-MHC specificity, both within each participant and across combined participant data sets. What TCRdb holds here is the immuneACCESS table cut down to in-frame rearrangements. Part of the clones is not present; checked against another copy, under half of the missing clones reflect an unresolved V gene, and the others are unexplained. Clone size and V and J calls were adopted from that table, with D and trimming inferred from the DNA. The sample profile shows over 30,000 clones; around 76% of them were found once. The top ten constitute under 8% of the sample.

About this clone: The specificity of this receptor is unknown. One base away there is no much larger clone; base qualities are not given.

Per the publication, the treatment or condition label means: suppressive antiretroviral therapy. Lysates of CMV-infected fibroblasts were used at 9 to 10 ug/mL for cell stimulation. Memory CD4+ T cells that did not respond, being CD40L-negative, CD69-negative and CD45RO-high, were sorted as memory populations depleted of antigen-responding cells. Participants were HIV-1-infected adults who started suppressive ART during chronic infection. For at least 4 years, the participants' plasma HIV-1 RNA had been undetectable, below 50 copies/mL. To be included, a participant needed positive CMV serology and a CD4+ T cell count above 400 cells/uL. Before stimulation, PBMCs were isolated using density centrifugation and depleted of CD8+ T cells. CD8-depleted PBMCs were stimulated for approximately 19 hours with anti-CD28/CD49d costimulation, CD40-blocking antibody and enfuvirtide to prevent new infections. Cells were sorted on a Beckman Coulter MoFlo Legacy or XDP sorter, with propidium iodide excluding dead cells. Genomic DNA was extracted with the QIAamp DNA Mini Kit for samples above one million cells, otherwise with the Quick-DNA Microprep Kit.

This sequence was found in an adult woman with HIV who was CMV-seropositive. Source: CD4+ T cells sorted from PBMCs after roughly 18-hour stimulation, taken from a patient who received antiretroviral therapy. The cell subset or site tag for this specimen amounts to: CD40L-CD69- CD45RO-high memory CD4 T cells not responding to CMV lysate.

CDR3 loop: CASSQGYGSDKGTQYF. The DNA reads TGTGCCAGCAGTCAGGGGTATGGTAGCGATAAGGGGACCCAGTACTTC. The rearranged chain carries TRBV6-6 and TRBJ2-5, with TRBD1 perhaps the D gene, on 6 matching bases. Trimming removed 5 bases from V and 7 bases from J, leaving 23 bases between the germline ends. From the cysteine up to the phenylalanine, the CDR3 has a length of 16 residues. Solely the CDR3 DNA is kept, with 48 bases framed from the first base. The CDR1 and CDR2 encoded by the germline V gene (reference sequence) are MNHNY and SVGAGI.